The 11 T cell receptor beta chains listed next were all sequenced from one sample in a study of T cell responses to AZD1222 COVID-19 vaccine. TCRdb keeps only in-frame clones here, not all; method: immunoSEQ multiplex PCR. This table has over 100,000 clones, roughly 87% appearing once. Here the sequenced sample was peripheral blood, taken on day 0 of MenACWY control vaccination. These receptors were collected from an adult in good health.

The V gene is TRBV6-1, the J gene TRBJ1-5; possibly TRBD1 for D (5 bases). The V gene's germline CDR1 is MNHNS and CDR2 SASEGT. V gave up 3 bases and J gave up 2 bases, with 14 bases separating them. The length of the CDR3 is 16 residues. DNA of the CDR3: TGTGCCAGCAGTGACCGCCGGGGCGGTGGCAATCAGCCCCAGCATTTT. Translating it yields CASSDRRGGGNQPQHF.

The chain recombines TRBV11-2 with TRBJ1-1; no clear D gene. V dropped 2 bases and J dropped 2 bases, with 18 bases sitting between them. The CDR3 extends over 17 amino acids. Germline V lookup: CDR1 SGHAT, CDR2 FQNNGV. CDR3 region: CASSLIYSPFANTEAFF. Here the CDR3 DNA reads TGTGCCAGCAGCTTAATATATAGCCCTTTCGCTAACACTGAAGCTTTCTTT.

The genes are TRBV5-4 and TRBJ1-5; 9 nucleotides match TRBD1. V dropped 4 bases and J dropped 4; count of bases not matched to a gene: 3. The CDR3 covers 14 residues. CDR1 and CDR2 from the germline V gene are SGHNT and YYREEE (reference sequence). The CDR3 region is CASSQGTGNQPQHF. CDR3 sequence (DNA): TGTGCCAGCAGCCAGGGGACAGGGAATCAGCCCCAGCATTTT.

This chain joins TRBV7-9 and TRBJ2-5; 9 bases line up with TRBD1. V lost 5 bases to trimming and J lost 5 bases; unmatched junction nucleotides: 12. Per germline, CDR1 SEHNR and CDR2 FQNEAQ (reference sequence). The CDR3 extends over 16 amino acids. The CDR3 here is CASSRWDRAFGETQYF. CDR3 sequence (DNA): TGTGCCAGCAGCCGCTGGGACAGGGCCTTTGGGGAGACCCAGTACTTC.

The genes are TRBV7-2 and TRBJ2-6; 7 positions agree with TRBD1. Germline V CDR1 and CDR2: SGHTA, FQGNSA. The CDR3 runs to 19 residues. The V and J ends lost 8 bases and 0 bases, in that order; junction bases with no gene match: 16. This CDR3 reads CASLHPDRALNSGANVLTF. In DNA form, the CDR3 reads TGTGCCAGCCTGCACCCCGACAGGGCCCTAAACTCTGGGGCCAACGTCCTGACTTTC.

The chain couples TRBV5-1 to TRBJ1-3; D is perhaps TRBD1 (6 bases). Per germline, CDR1 SGHRS and CDR2 YFSETQ. CDR3 length equals 15 residues. V dropped 5 bases and J dropped 0 bases, with 12 bases sitting between them. Here the CDR3 reads CASSQQGLSGNTIYF. The CDR3 DNA reads as TGCGCCAGCAGTCAACAGGGCCTCTCTGGAAACACCATATATTTT.

The chain carries TRBV6-5 and TRBJ1-2, with D unclear. V was trimmed by 4 bases and J by 3 bases, leaving 18 bases between them. The CDR3 contains 16 residues. CDR1 MNHEY and CDR2 SVGAGI come from the germline V gene. CDR3 in DNA: TGTGCCAGCAGTTGGGTTAATCCGAGTGGCGACTATGGCTACACCTTC. Encoded protein: CASSWVNPSGDYGYTF.

The rearrangement links TRBV6-5 to TRBJ2-5, with a possible D match to TRBD1 (6 bases). Germline values: CDR1 MNHEY, CDR2 SVGAGI. CDR3 length equals 15 residues. V lost 0 bases to trimming and J lost 5 bases, with 13 bases between them. CDR3 in DNA: TGTGCCAGCAGTTACTCGGCAGGGGCGCCGGAGACCCAGTACTTC. Protein sequence: CASSYSAGAPETQYF.

V and J are TRBV7-9 and TRBJ1-2; D possibly corresponds to TRBD1 (5 bases). The CDR3 totals 13 residues. V lost 2 bases to trimming and J lost 4 bases, with 8 bases between them. Germline CDR1 reads SEHNR; CDR2 reads FQNEAQ (reference sequence). CDR3 sequence: CASSLRDFYGYTF. For the CDR3, the DNA is TGTGCCAGCAGCTTAAGGGACTTCTATGGCTACACCTTC.

V usage is TRBV15 and J usage is TRBJ1-4, with a weak D call TRBD1 (6 bases). CDR1 is LNHNV and CDR2 is YYDKDF in the germline V gene (reference sequence). V was pared by 0 bases and J by 8 bases, with 10 bases between. The CDR3 contains 14 residues. CDR3: CATSRDRGAEKLFF. The CDR3 DNA is TGTGCCACCAGCAGAGATCGGGGGGCGGAAAAACTGTTTTTT.

This clone has only a few counts. The rearrangement uses TRBV6-2 or TRBV6-3 and TRBJ1-2; possible D gene TRBD1, 5 bases. Per the germline V gene, CDR1 is MNHEY and CDR2 is SVGEGT. V shed 5 bases and J shed 4 bases, with 8 bases lying between them. This CDR3 has 12 amino acids. The CDR3 spells CASSRDGYGYTF. CDR3 bases: TGTGCCAGCAGTAGGGACGGCTATGGCTACACCTTC.